This T cell receptor beta chain was captured by sequencing in a study of tissue T cells after allogeneic stem cell transplantation. The data were produced by immunoSEQ multiplex PCR, yet TCRdb's version contains in-frame clones alone and is incomplete. Found here are roughly 790 clones, about 40% of them singletons; the top ten hold under 75%. Germline assignment: CDR1 MNHEY and CDR2 SVGEGT. There are 16 residues in the CDR3. Trimming cost V 5 bases and J 2 bases, with 16 bases left between them. The rearrangement uses TRBV6-2 or TRBV6-3 and TRBJ1-5; D uncertain. The sequences come from transverse colon tissue, collected at autopsy. This receptor was taken from a female patient aged 40-69 years with steroid-refractory graft-versus-host disease after an allogeneic stem cell transplant. Some of these T cells may belong to the graft donor. The CDR3 DNA reads TGTGCCAGCAGTCACCGGAGAATGGCGGGCAATCAGCCCCAGCATTTT. Protein: CASSHRRMAGNQPQHF.